The following is a TCR beta chain sequence with its context. Germline values: CDR1 SGDLS, CDR2 YYNGEE. The CDR3 has 15 amino acids. Trimming cost V 4 bases and J 5 bases, with 15 bases left between them. Profiling relied on immunoSEQ multiplex PCR, and the TCRdb table lists in-frame clones only, not all of them. The data contain more than 2 million clones, 90% to 95% of them seen just once; the ten biggest clones take up under 0.15%. The data derive from a study of shared clonotypes between healthy human individuals. This clonotype was obtained from a young man in good health. The V and J genes are TRBV9 and TRBJ2-2, with D possibly being TRBD1 (6 bases). The specimen was naive CD4+ T cells sorted from blood. Subset reported: CD45RA+ positively selected. The chain's CDR3 is CASSTRDTGTGELFF. As DNA, the CDR3 is TGTGCCAGCAGCACCCGGGACACGGGGACCGGGGAGCTGTTTTTT.